The rows below give T cell receptor beta chains drawn from one sample of a study of T cell repertoires in aging, cancer and after chemotherapy. TCRdb independently ran MiXCR on the multiplex PCR reads; one entry per CDR3 protein. The table includes roughly 6,000 distinct CDR3 sequences, more than 25% detected once. Sequenced input: blood. The receptors derive from a human donor in good health. The CDR3 runs from the conserved cysteine through the conserved F or W. The D gene is left open where the match is weak. Clone size is shown for a subset of rows, as once, few, many or a class of expanded clone.

D	J	V	size	DNA	CDR3
TRBD1	TRBJ2-7	TRBV20-1	once	TGCAGTGCAGAACGGACAGGAAGAGGAAGAGGATACGAGCAGTACTTC	CSAERTGRGRGYEQYF
.	TRBJ1-5	TRBV18	few	TGTGCCAGCTCACCAGCGGGTAATCAGCCCCAGCATTTT	CASSPAGNQPQHF
.	TRBJ1-1	TRBV7-4	.	TGTGCCAGCAGCTTAGATCAAAGGGAGAACACTGAAGCTTTCTTT	CASSLDQRENTEAFF
TRBD2	TRBJ2-2	TRBV12-3/TRBV12-4	.	TGTGCCAGCAGTTTAGAGACTAGCGGGAGAACCGGGGAGCTGTTTTTT	CASSLETSGRTGELFF
.	TRBJ2-5	TRBV6-1	.	TGTGCCAGCAGTCTGGCCGGGTCCCAAGAGACCCAGTACTTC	CASSLAGSQETQYF
TRBD1	TRBJ1-3	TRBV19	medium-sized	TGTGCCAGTAGTCGGGACAGGGTGGGATCTGGAAACACCATATATTTT	CASSRDRVGSGNTIYF
.	TRBJ2-1	TRBV30	few	TGTGCCTGGAGTGTAAAGTATGAGCAGTTCTTC	CAWSVKYEQFF
.	TRBJ2-7	TRBV6-5	medium-sized	TGTGCCAGCAGTTACTCGAGGGGGTACGAGCAGTACTTC	CASSYSRGYEQYF
TRBD2	TRBJ2-7	TRBV6-2/TRBV6-3	.	TGTGCCAGCACCGAGGCGGGGGAGGCGGTCGAGCAGTACTTC	CASTEAGEAVEQYF
TRBD1	TRBJ2-1	TRBV27	few	TGTGCCTCGACAGCCAGGGACAGCTCCTACAATGAGCAGTTCTTC	CASTARDSSYNEQFF
.	TRBJ2-1	TRBV19	medium-sized	TGTGCCAGTAGTATCTTGGCGGGTTCGGGAAATGAGCAGTTCTTC	CASSILAGSGNEQFF
.	TRBJ2-3	TRBV7-2	.	TGTGCCAGCAGCCCCACAACCGTTGGAGATACGCAGTATTTT	CASSPTTVGDTQYF
.	TRBJ1-2	TRBV20-1	.	TGCAGTGCTGAACTTGCTAACTATGGCTACACCTTC	CSAELANYGYTF
TRBD1	TRBJ2-5	TRBV5-5	.	TGTGCCAGCAGCTTACGAACACAGGGGTTAAGGGGAGAGACCCAGTACTTC	CASSLRTQGLRGETQYF
TRBD1	TRBJ2-1	TRBV27	medium-sized	TGTGCCAGCAAGGGGACAGGGGCGTTTCATGAGCAGTTCTTC	CASKGTGAFHEQFF
.	TRBJ2-3	TRBV6-4	medium-sized	TGTGCCAGCAGTGACGGGAGCACAGATACGCAGTATTTT	CASSDGSTDTQYF
TRBD2	TRBJ2-1	TRBV19	.	TGTGCCAGTAGCCCAACGGGACTAGCGGGAGGTTTCTACAATGAGCAGTTCTTC	CASSPTGLAGGFYNEQFF
TRBD1	TRBJ1-5	TRBV28	.	TGTGCCAGCCATAATCTTGGACAGGGGGCCAAAAATCAGCCCCAGCATTTT	CASHNLGQGAKNQPQHF
.	TRBJ2-7	TRBV27	.	TGTGCCAGCAGTTCCGGGGACATGGCGTCTTACGAGCAGTACTTC	CASSSGDMASYEQYF
.	TRBJ2-7	TRBV7-6	.	TGTGCCAGCAGCTTAGCCAGCCCCTACGAGCAGTACTTC	CASSLASPYEQYF
.	TRBJ2-7	TRBV28	.	TGTGCCAGCAGTTCCCCCCGACCGAGCTCCTACGAGCAGTACTTC	CASSSPRPSSYEQYF
.	TRBJ2-2	TRBV6-5	few	TGTGCCAGCAGTGGACGAGGTGATCTAGCGAACACCGGGGAGCTGTTTTTT	CASSGRGDLANTGELFF
.	TRBJ2-5	TRBV12-3/TRBV12-4	few	TGTGCCAGCAGTTCAAGAGCCTACCAAGAGACCCAGTACTTC	CASSSRAYQETQYF
.	TRBJ2-5	TRBV7-2	few	TGTGCCAGCAGCTTAGCGCGACAGACGGCCCAGTACTTC	CASSLARQTAQYF
TRBD1	TRBJ2-2	TRBV5-4	medium-sized	TGTGCCAGCAGCGGACAGGGGTATAACACCGGGGAGCTGTTTTTT	CASSGQGYNTGELFF
.	TRBJ1-5	TRBV6-5	few	TGTGCCAGCAGTTCTCTCTTAGGTGGCAATCAGCCCCAGCATTTT	CASSSLLGGNQPQHF
.	TRBJ2-1	TRBV27	.	TGTGCCAGCAGTCTAGGACTAAGCTCCTACAATGAGCAGTTCTTC	CASSLGLSSYNEQFF
.	TRBJ1-1	TRBV29-1	medium-sized	TGCAGCGCCCTGACAGCGAACACTGAAGCTTTCTTT	CSALTANTEAFF
.	TRBJ1-3	TRBV27	few	TGTGCCAGCAGTCTCCTCGGCTCTGGAAACACCATATATTTT	CASSLLGSGNTIYF
.	TRBJ1-2	TRBV6-2/TRBV6-3	medium-sized	TGTGCCAGCAGTACAGAAACTAACTATGGCTACACCTTC	CASSTETNYGYTF
.	TRBJ2-2	TRBV5-1	.	TGCGCCAGCAGCTTGGGTCGGGGTAACACCGGGGAGCTGTTTTTT	CASSLGRGNTGELFF